A selection of T cell receptor beta chains follows, all from one sample in a study of control samples from healthy donors and cancer patients. Generated by immunoSEQ multiplex PCR, the TCRdb table keeps only in-frame clones and is missing some. Among some 140,000 clones listed, roughly 94% were seen once. Sequenced: PBMCs. Receptors originate from a man between 60 and 75 years old with colorectal cancer. CDR3s include the opening cysteine and the closing phenylalanine or tryptophan. Not all rows give a size; the values are once, few, many and, for expanded clones, a class.

V: TRBV7-8
J: TRBJ2-3
length: 12
size: .
CDR3: CASSPPTDTQYF

V: TRBV6-5
J: TRBJ2-3
length: 14
size: .
CDR3: CASSYRRATDTQYF

V: TRBV29-1
J: TRBJ2-7
length: 13
size: few
CDR3: CSVSGTATYEQYF

V: TRBV11-2
J: TRBJ2-2
length: 12
size: .
CDR3: CASSYDTGELFF

V: TRBV30
J: TRBJ1-3
length: 13
size: .
CDR3: CAWSGTGGLTIYF

V: TRBV21-1
J: TRBJ2-5
length: 15
size: .
CDR3: CASSKERQYQETQYF

V: TRBV29-1
J: TRBJ2-2
length: 14
size: .
CDR3: CSVEGVGNTGELFF

V: TRBV30
J: TRBJ2-4
length: 15
size: .
CDR3: CAWSRGDGAKNIQYF

V: TRBV19
J: TRBJ1-1
length: 15
size: .
CDR3: CASSKLTTENTEAFF

V: TRBV5-1
J: TRBJ2-7
length: 14
size: .
CDR3: CASSPTGSSYEQYF

V: TRBV6-2/TRBV6-3
J: TRBJ1-3
length: 12
size: .
CDR3: CASSFRGNTIYF

V: TRBV2
J: TRBJ2-7
length: 16
size: once
CDR3: CASSERVAGDLYEQYF

V: TRBV19
J: TRBJ1-2
length: 11
size: .
CDR3: CASSQGNGYTF

V: TRBV2
J: TRBJ1-3
length: 13
size: once
CDR3: CASKTGSGNTIYF

V: TRBV19
J: TRBJ1-4
length: 13
size: .
CDR3: CASSLTGGEKLFF

V: TRBV9
J: TRBJ2-5
length: 15
size: .
CDR3: CASSSPGQGEETQYF

V: TRBV7-2
J: TRBJ2-3
length: 15
size: .
CDR3: CASSLAGGPVDTQYF

V: TRBV12-3/TRBV12-4
J: TRBJ2-2
length: 13
size: .
CDR3: CASSLGGTGELFF

V: TRBV19
J: TRBJ2-2
length: 14
size: .
CDR3: CASSIAGFHGELFF

V: TRBV5-1
J: TRBJ2-7
length: 14
size: .
CDR3: CASSLGTGTYEQYF

V: TRBV7-4
J: TRBJ1-3
length: 18
size: .
CDR3: CASSYTGDPNSVGNTIYF

V: TRBV4-3
J: TRBJ1-2
length: 17
size: .
CDR3: CASSQVTDRKANYGYTF

V: TRBV6-5
J: TRBJ1-2
length: 13
size: .
CDR3: CASSYGDRYGYTF

V: TRBV2
J: TRBJ1-1
length: 14
size: .
CDR3: CARRLNPMNTEAFF